A single sample gave rise to the 24 T cell receptor beta chains below, sequenced in a study of T-cell memory formation after mild COVID-19. TCRdb re-called the 5' RACE reads with MiXCR, one entry per CDR3 protein. The sample has 200,000 or so distinct CDR3 sequences, about a sixth seen once. Sample: PBMCs or a T cell subset sorted from them (not recorded which). The source of these receptors is an adult woman who had mild COVID-19 (a few samples of this study predate the infection). Cell type and time point are not known.

This chain connects TRBV2 to TRBJ1-1; D call uncertain. The length of the CDR3 is 14 residues. Germline V gene lookup returns CDR1 SNHLY and CDR2 FYNNEI. The V and J ends lost 4 bases and 5 bases respectively, with 14 bases between them. The chain's CDR3 is CASSVSELGTEAFF. The DNA for the CDR3 is TGTGCCAGCAGTGTATCAGAACTTGGGACTGAAGCTTTCTTT. Supplemented by reference TRBV2 and TRBJ1-1, the full variable domain reads EPEVTQTPSHQVTQMGQEVILRCVPISNHLYFYWYRQILGQKVEFLVSFYNNEISEKSEIFDDQFSVERPDGSNFTLKIRSTKLEDSAMYFCASSVSELGTEAFFGQGTRLTVV.

The genes are TRBV24-1 and TRBJ1-1; no firm D call. CDR1 KGHDR and CDR2 SFDVKD come from the germline V gene. Trimming shortened V by 3 bases and J by 8 bases, and 12 bases separated the two germline ends. The length of the CDR3 is 13 residues. CDR3 in DNA: TGTGCCACCAGTGATATACTTGGTAGGGAAGCTTTCTTT. Translating gives CATSDILGREAFF.

This clonotype was detected only a few times. This chain uses TRBV21-1 with TRBJ2-7; TRBD1, the table's D call, lacks a check against the DNA. TRBV21-1 is a documented pseudogene. This CDR3 has 13 residues. The DNA for the CDR3 is TGTGCCAGCAGCCCCCGGGACAGGGACGAGCAGTACTTC. Translating it yields CASSPRDRDEQYF.

The chain links TRBV5-1 to TRBJ1-4; D is perhaps TRBD1 (6 bases). Deletions cut 1 base from V and 4 bases from J, with 11 bases between. The CDR3 totals 15 residues. The germline V gene encodes CDR1 SGHRS and CDR2 YFSETQ. This CDR3 reads CASSLSGTSNEKLFF. The CDR3 bases are TGCGCCAGCAGCTTGTCCGGGACAAGTAATGAAAAACTGTTTTTT.

The chain uses TRBV4-2 and TRBJ2-5; 12 positions agree with TRBD2. Trimming took 0 bases from V and 5 from J; bases not matched to a gene: 10. Germline values: CDR1 LGHNA, CDR2 YNFKEQ. The CDR3 is 18 amino acids. Here the CDR3 DNA reads TGTGCCAGCAGCCAAGATTGGTGGACTAGCGGGGACGCGGAGACCCAGTACTTC. Translating it yields CASSQDWWTSGDAETQYF.

This clonotype turned up a few times. DNA for the CDR3: TGTGCCAGCTCACCACCGGCCCTAGCTGGGGGGAACACTGAAGCTTTCTTT. Translating it yields CASSPPALAGGNTEAFF. The genes are TRBV18 and TRBJ1-1; weak D call: TRBD1 (5 bases). With 0 bases removed from V and 1 base from J, the gap between germline ends came to 15 bases. CDR1 is KGHSH, CDR2 LQKENI, per germline. This CDR3 comprises 17 residues. The full variable domain, completed using reference TRBV18 and TRBJ1-1, is NAGVMQNPRHLVRRRGQEARLRCSPMKGHSHVYWYRQLPEEGLKFMVYLQKENIIDESGMPKERFSAEFPKEGPSILRIQQVVRGDSAAYFCASSPPALAGGNTEAFFGQGTRLTVV.

This clonotype was found many times. The chain carries TRBV9 and TRBJ2-5; D remains unclear. Germline V CDR1 and CDR2: SGDLS, YYNGEE. This CDR3 is built from 15 residues. V lost 0 bases to trimming and J lost 5 bases, with 14 bases between them. The CDR3 DNA follows: TGTGCCAGCAGCGTAGGTAGCCTCCAAAGGGAGACCCAGTACTTC. It is translated as CASSVGSLQRETQYF.

J is TRBJ2-3 and V is TRBV7-9, with 7 bases matching TRBD2. V dropped 1 base and J dropped 4; count of bases not matched to a gene: 5. The CDR3 consists of 15 residues. The germline gives CDR1 SEHNR, CDR2 FQNEAQ (reference sequence). In DNA form, the CDR3 reads TGTGCCAGCAGCTTAGTTGCGGGAGCGGCAGATACGCAGTATTTT. Its protein product is CASSLVAGAADTQYF.

The table lists this clonotype with many counts. The rearrangement links TRBV20-1 to TRBJ2-1; the match to TRBD2 covers 8 bases. The CDR3 length is 14 residues. CDR1 is DFQATT and CDR2 is SNEGSKA in the germline V gene (reference sequence). V was clipped by 0 bases and J by 5 bases; unmatched bases: 3. The CDR3 DNA sequence: TGCAGTGCTAGAGATTGGACTAGCAACAATGAGCAGTTCTTC. Translation: CSARDWTSNNEQFF.

In this sample, this clonotype turned up a few times. V is TRBV5-5 and J is TRBJ1-1, with 7 nucleotides matching TRBD1. J was trimmed by 4 bases and V by 4 bases; bases with no gene match: 10. The length of the CDR3 is 15 residues. The germline V gene has CDR1 SGHKS and CDR2 YYEKEE (reference sequence). DNA for the CDR3: TGTGCCAGCAGCCCGGGGACAGACGGGGTCACTGAAGCTTTCTTT. This gives the protein CASSPGTDGVTEAFF.

V usage is TRBV5-5 and J usage is TRBJ1-4; no clear D gene. CDR3 length: 14 amino acids. V shed 2 bases and J shed 2 bases, with 7 bases lying between them. Per the germline V gene, CDR1 is SGHKS and CDR2 is YYEKEE (reference sequence). Here the CDR3 reads CASSFGSTNEKLFF. In nucleotides, the CDR3 is TGTGCCAGCAGCTTCGGCAGCACTAATGAAAAACTGTTTTTT.

V gene TRBV5-4 combines with J gene TRBJ2-5; possibly TRBD1 or TRBD2 for D (5 bases each). V was cut by 0 bases and J by 4 bases, with 16 bases left in between. The germline V gene has CDR1 SGHNT and CDR2 YYREEE (reference sequence). The CDR3 runs 16 residues. The DNA of the CDR3 is TGTGCCAGCAGCTTGGCCGGGGCAGGGACGAGAGAGACCCAGTACTTC. It translates to CASSLAGAGTRETQYF.

This clonotype was seen a few times. CDR3 protein: CSAKGGQATDTQYF. The CDR3 coding sequence is TGCAGTGCTAAGGGCGGACAGGCCACAGATACGCAGTATTTT. The V and J genes are TRBV20-1 and TRBJ2-3; 7 bases are a match to TRBD1. The trim removed 4 bases at V and 2 bases at J, leaving 6 bases unmatched. The CDR3 is 14 amino acids. CDR1 is DFQATT, CDR2 SNEGSKA, per germline (reference sequence).

The sample holds many counts of this clonotype. This chain links TRBV12-3 or TRBV12-4 with TRBJ2-2; D remains ambiguous. The CDR3 is made up of 12 amino acids. V was cut by 3 bases and J by 3 bases, with 2 bases left in between. CDR3 coding DNA: TGTGCCAGCAGTTTCTACACCGGGGAGCTGTTTTTT. Protein: CASSFYTGELFF.

V gene TRBV7-2 combines with J gene TRBJ2-7; TRBD2 aligns across 11 bases. The germline CDR1 and CDR2 sequences are SGHTA and FQGNSA. This CDR3 has 15 residues. With 3 bases clipped from V and 5 bases from J, the junction kept 6 bases outside the gene matches. The CDR3 sequence is CASSFASGRLNEQYF. In nucleotides, the CDR3 is TGTGCCAGCAGCTTCGCTAGCGGGAGGCTAAACGAGCAGTACTTC. Filled out from reference TRBV7-2 and TRBJ2-7, the complete variable domain reads GAGVSQSPSNKVTEKGKDVELRCDPISGHTALYWYRQSLGQGLEFLIYFQGNSAPDKSGLPSDRFSAERTGGSVSTLTIQRTQQEDSAVYLCASSFASGRLNEQYFGPGTRLTVT.

The CDR3 coding sequence is TGTGCCAGCAGCAACCGGGACCCTTCCTACGAGCAGTACTTC. Translating it yields CASSNRDPSYEQYF. This chain links TRBV7-8 with TRBJ2-7; D may be TRBD1 or TRBD2 (5 bases each). Trimming took 5 bases from V and 1 from J, leaving 12 bases between them. This CDR3 region has 14 residues. Germline loops: CDR1 SGHVS, CDR2 FQNEAQ.

The rearrangement uses TRBV9 and TRBJ2-2; D not certain. The CDR3 sequence is 15 residues long. Germline CDR1 SGDLS, CDR2 YYNGEE. Trimming pared 0 bases from V and 1 base from J, leaving 7 bases between. CDR3 coding DNA: TGTGCCAGCAGCGTAGGAACAGTGAACACCGGGGAGCTGTTTTTT. This translates into CASSVGTVNTGELFF.

This clonotype was seen only a few times. The chain combines TRBV7-3 with TRBJ2-2; D gene unclear. This CDR3 contains 15 residues. The germline V gene encodes CDR1 SGHTA and CDR2 FQGTGA. With 5 bases removed from V and 4 bases from J, the gap between germline ends came to 14 bases. In DNA, the CDR3 is TGTGCCAGCAGCCCCACCCGCGGCGGCACCGGGGAGCTGTTTTTT. Encoded protein: CASSPTRGGTGELFF.

This clonotype was seen only a few times. This chain connects TRBV7-3 to TRBJ2-2; D is possibly TRBD2 (6 bases). Trimming shortened V by 4 bases and J by 5 bases, and 14 bases separated the two germline ends. In germline, CDR1 is SGHTA, CDR2 FQGTGA. This CDR3 spans 15 amino acids. The CDR3, as DNA: TGTGCCAGCAGCTCCAGCGCGGGATCTACCGGGGAGCTGTTTTTT. It translates to CASSSSAGSTGELFF.

This clonotype was counted a few times. The chain couples TRBV20-1 to TRBJ2-1; the D gene is possibly TRBD2 (6 bases). V was pared by 6 bases and J by 6 bases, with 33 bases between. The CDR3 is made up of 19 amino acids. CDR1 and CDR2 from the germline V gene are DFQATT and SNEGSKA (reference sequence). The CDR3 coding sequence is TGCAGTGCCTCTAGATTTCGGCGGGGAGCCGCCAAATTATCCAATGAGCAGTTCTTC. Its translation: CSASRFRRGAAKLSNEQFF.

CDR3 loop: CAWRGTGGPYEQYF. CDR3 nucleotides: TGTGCCTGGAGGGGGACAGGGGGCCCCTACGAGCAGTACTTC. The chain combines TRBV30 with TRBJ2-7; TRBD1 matches 12 bases. The V gene's germline CDR1 is GTSNPN and CDR2 SVGIG (reference sequence). The CDR3 length is 14 residues. J was trimmed by 2 bases and V by 3 bases; bases with no gene match: 2.

CDR3 amino acids: CASIEGAGSPLHF. Here the CDR3 DNA reads TGTGCCAGCATCGAGGGAGCAGGTTCACCCCTCCACTTT. The genes are TRBV12-3 or TRBV12-4 and TRBJ1-6, with unresolved D. There are 13 residues in the CDR3. V dropped 7 bases and J dropped 9 bases, with 13 bases sitting between them.

This clonotype was counted many times. The chain links TRBV18 to TRBJ2-5; 10 bases align to TRBD1. Trimming removed 3 bases from V and 1 base from J; junction bases left unmatched: 5. CDR1 and CDR2 from the germline V gene are KGHSH and LQKENI. This CDR3 has 16 amino acids. Here the CDR3 DNA reads TGTGCCAGCTCACCCCCTGGGACAGGGGCCCAAGAGACCCAGTACTTC. Its translation is CASSPPGTGAQETQYF.

The rearrangement links TRBV7-9 to TRBJ2-7; D is unresolved. The germline gives CDR1 SEHNR, CDR2 FQNEAQ (reference sequence). The length of the CDR3 is 15 residues. V lost 8 bases and J lost 0, with 17 bases in between. CDR3 nucleotides: TGTGCCAGCTTCTACGATATTGCCGGCTCCTACGAGCAGTACTTC. Protein: CASFYDIAGSYEQYF. The full variable domain, in which reference TRBV7-9 and TRBJ2-7 provide the parts outside the CDR3, is DTGVSQNPRHKITKRGQNVTFRCDPISEHNRLYWYRQTLGQGPEFLTYFQNEAQLEKSRLLSDRFSAERPKGSFSTLEIQRTEQGDSAMYLCASFYDIAGSYEQYFGPGTRLTVT.